What follows are 27 T cell receptor beta chains derived from one specimen sequenced in a study of radiotherapy plus CTLA-4 blockade in lung cancer listed by TCRdb under 2018. Libraries were built with the immunoSEQ multiplex PCR assay. TCRdb re-hosts the immuneACCESS table, in-frame sequences only. Its copies lack some clones; in the studies checked, an unresolved V gene accounts for under half of them, and the cause for the rest is not known. The sample has about 30,000 clones on record, more than 60% of them singletons. The ten largest clonotypes hold approximately 7.7% of the sample. The sequencing here drew on peripheral blood, taken from a patient treated with radiotherapy plus ipilimumab. These receptors were collected from a human donor with non-small cell lung cancer who had stable disease on radiotherapy plus ipilimumab.

This sequence joins TRBV27 and TRBJ2-1; D gene ambiguous. V lost 3 bases to trimming and J lost 0 bases, with 12 bases between them. The CDR3 covers 16 residues. Germline V gene sequence: CDR1 MNHEY, CDR2 SMNVEV (reference sequence). The CDR3 nucleotides are TGTGCCAGCAGTTTGGGCAGGATGAGCTCCTACAATGAGCAGTTCTTC. It yields the protein CASSLGRMSSYNEQFF.

This clone has only a few counts. This chain uses TRBV7-3 with TRBJ1-1; 8 bases map to TRBD1. V shed 4 bases and J 7 bases; nucleotides not matched to a gene: 11. The CDR3 contains 15 residues. Germline V lookup: CDR1 SGHTA, CDR2 FQGTGA. The CDR3 spells CASSSGGQGRSEAFF. Here the CDR3 DNA reads TGTGCCAGCAGCTCCGGTGGACAGGGCCGGAGTGAAGCTTTCTTT.

The genes are TRBV5-1 and TRBJ2-5, with D uncertain. Germline values: CDR1 SGHRS, CDR2 YFSETQ. With 3 bases removed from V and 3 bases from J, the gap between germline ends came to 15 bases. CDR3 length: 15 residues. The CDR3 nucleotides read TGCGCCAGCAGCTCTGTGTCGAACCCGGAAGAGACCCAGTACTTC. This encodes CASSSVSNPEETQYF.

In this sample, this clone turned up once. V and J are TRBV2 and TRBJ1-5; D is uncertain. V was clipped by 6 bases and J by 7 bases, with 13 bases between them. In germline, CDR1 is SNHLY, CDR2 FYNNEI. There are 13 residues in the CDR3. The chain's CDR3 is CASSLLGGQPQHF. CDR3 DNA: TGTGCCAGCAGCCTCCTTGGAGGGCAGCCCCAGCATTTT.

The CDR3 bases are TGTGCCTCCGAAGGCAGAGTCTACGAGCAGTACGTC. It specifies CASEGRVYEQYV. The gene calls are TRBV6-1 and TRBJ2-7, with D hard to call. The germline CDR1 and CDR2 sequences are MNHNS and SASEGT. CDR3 size: 12 residues. V gave up 11 bases and J gave up 3 bases, with 14 bases separating them.

This sequence joins TRBV10-3 and TRBJ2-7; tentatively, D is TRBD1 (5 bases). The V gene lost 2 bases and the J gene lost 1 base, with 9 bases spanning the gap. The CDR3 loop spans 14 amino acids. Per the germline V gene, CDR1 is ENHRY and CDR2 is SYGVKD. Here the CDR3 DNA reads TGTGCCATCAGTGAGGCGGACAAGTCCTACGAGCAGTACGTC. It encodes CAISEADKSYEQYV.

The chain carries TRBV18 and TRBJ1-3; D uncertain. CDR1 KGHSH and CDR2 LQKENI come from the germline V gene. There are 15 residues in the CDR3. Trimming cost V 2 bases and J 4 bases, with 12 bases left between them. The CDR3 loop is CASSPISTEGNTIYF. DNA of the CDR3: TGTGCCAGCTCACCAATCAGTACAGAGGGAAACACCATATATTTT. Full variable domain (rest looked up from reference TRBV18 and TRBJ1-3): NAGVMQNPRHLVRRRGQEARLRCSPMKGHSHVYWYRQLPEEGLKFMVYLQKENIIDESGMPKERFSAEFPKEGPSILRIQQVVRGDSAAYFCASSPISTEGNTIYFGEGSWLTVV.

This clone has only a few counts. The rearrangement uses TRBV2 and TRBJ2-1; 11 bases agree with TRBD2. Germline assignment: CDR1 SNHLY and CDR2 FYNNEI. This CDR3 has 16 amino acids. Unmatched junction bases numbered 9, after V lost 3 bases and J lost 8 bases. CDR3 residues: CASSERVAGGRHEQFF. The CDR3, as DNA: TGTGCCAGCAGTGAGCGGGTAGCGGGGGGGCGGCATGAGCAGTTCTTC.

V and J are TRBV5-8 and TRBJ2-5, with 9 bases fitting TRBD1. V was pared by 3 bases and J by 4 bases, with 4 bases of the junction left unmatched. This CDR3 spans 14 amino acids. CDR1 is SGHTS, CDR2 YDEGEE, per germline. The CDR3 bases are TGTGCCAGCAGCTCCCTGACAGGGGGAGAGACCCAGTACTTC. It encodes CASSSLTGGETQYF.

The V gene is TRBV6-5, the J gene TRBJ1-3; D gene ambiguous. Looked up from germline, CDR1 is MNHEY and CDR2 is SVGAGI. The CDR3 extends over 15 amino acids. V was trimmed by 0 bases and J by 0 bases, leaving 6 bases between them. The CDR3 bases are TGTGCCAGCAGTTACTCTTACAACTCTGGAAACACCATATATTTT. It codes for CASSYSYNSGNTIYF.

The chain joins TRBV4-1 to TRBJ1-5; D perhaps matches TRBD1 (5 bases). The germline V and J ends were trimmed by 4 bases and 5 bases, with 15 bases remaining between them. Per the germline V gene, CDR1 is MGHRA and CDR2 is YSYEKL. CDR3 size: 15 residues. CDR3 in amino acids: CASSRDPNPHQPQHF. For the CDR3, the DNA is TGCGCCAGCAGCCGGGACCCGAACCCCCATCAGCCCCAGCATTTT.

The chain employs TRBV14 and TRBJ2-1, with 9 positions matching TRBD1. The CDR3 is 17 amino acids. V lost 0 bases and J lost 4; bases outside the gene matches: 7. CDR1 and CDR2 from the germline V gene are SGHDN and FVKESK. CDR3 residues: CASSQENRGLQYNEQFF. CDR3 coding DNA: TGTGCCAGCAGCCAAGAAAACAGGGGGCTGCAATACAATGAGCAGTTCTTC.

The chain has TRBV5-5 and TRBJ1-3; maybe TRBD1 (6 bases). Trimming cost V 3 bases and J 0 bases, with 13 bases left between them. The CDR3 has 16 residues. Germline V gives CDR1 SGHKS, CDR2 YYEKEE (reference sequence). The CDR3 here is CASSSWTVSSGNTIYF. The CDR3 bases are TGTGCCAGCAGCTCCTGGACAGTTAGCTCTGGAAACACCATATATTTT. Full variable domain (remainder filled in from reference TRBV5-5 and TRBJ1-3): DAGVTQSPTHLIKTRGQQVTLRCSPISGHKSVSWYQQVLGQGPQFIFQYYEKEERGRGNFPDRFSARQFPNYSSELNVNALLLGDSALYLCASSSWTVSSGNTIYFGEGSWLTVV.

This clone was counted once. This chain links TRBV9 with TRBJ1-2, with a weak D call TRBD1 (5 bases). This CDR3 region has 14 residues. Per the germline V gene, CDR1 is SGDLS and CDR2 is YYNGEE. V was pared by 3 bases and J by 2 bases, with 11 bases between. The CDR3 spells CASSANQGNYGYTF. CDR3 DNA: TGTGCCAGCAGCGCCAATCAGGGAAACTATGGCTACACCTTC. The complete variable domain, with remaining parts taken from reference TRBV9 and TRBJ1-2, reads DSGVTQTPKHLITATGQRVTLRCSPRSGDLSVYWYQQSLDQGLQFLIQYYNGEERAKGNILERFSAQQFPDLHSELNLSSLELGDSALYFCASSANQGNYGYTFGSGTRLTVV.

V and J are TRBV5-1 and TRBJ1-1, with D unresolved. Germline lookup yields CDR1 SGHRS and CDR2 YFSETQ. Trimming cost V 3 bases and J 3 bases, with 12 bases left between them. The CDR3 loop spans 14 amino acids. Here the CDR3 reads CASSSSQGYTEAFF. Written as DNA, the CDR3 is TGCGCCAGCAGCTCCAGCCAAGGGTACACTGAAGCTTTCTTT.

V and J are TRBV10-1 and TRBJ2-5; no reliable D call. This CDR3 is built from 12 residues. V gave up 8 bases and J gave up 1 base, with 8 bases separating them. CDR1 is WNHNN, CDR2 SYGVQD, per germline (reference sequence). For the CDR3, the DNA is TGCGCCAGCTCGAGTCGCCAAGAGACCCAGTACTTC. It codes for CASSSRQETQYF.

The rearrangement joins TRBV2 to TRBJ1-2; 8 nucleotides match TRBD1. The germline V gene encodes CDR1 SNHLY and CDR2 FYNNEI. V gave up 10 bases and J gave up 2 bases; unmatched junction bases: 12. The CDR3 has 15 amino acids. This CDR3 is CATVDPDRVNYGYTF. The CDR3 nucleotides are TGTGCCACCGTCGACCCGGACAGGGTGAACTATGGCTACACCTTC.

V usage is TRBV10-3 and J usage is TRBJ1-2; TRBD1 matches 8 bases. CDR1 is ENHRY and CDR2 is SYGVKD in the germline V gene. After removal of 4 bases from V and 2 bases from J, the junction contained 12 bases not matched to a gene. The CDR3 contains 17 residues. The CDR3 nucleotides are TGTGCCATCAGTGCCCGGGCCCCGGGACAGGAAAACTATGGCTACACCTTC. Translating it yields CAISARAPGQENYGYTF.

The chain uses TRBV7-3 and TRBJ2-2, with TRBD2 as a possible D gene (5 bases). CDR3 length: 16 amino acids. CDR1 is SGHTA, CDR2 FQGTGA, per germline. V lost 0 bases to trimming and J lost 7 bases, with 15 bases between them. CDR3 bases: TGTGCCAGCAGCTTAACGCTGGGTCCCCGGGGCGGGGAGCTGTTTTTT. It codes for CASSLTLGPRGGELFF.

The sample holds a few counts of this clone. The J gene is TRBJ1-2, the V gene TRBV28; TRBD1 might be the D (5 bases). Trimming took 6 bases from V and 4 from J, leaving 24 bases between them. The germline V gene has CDR1 MDHEN and CDR2 SYDVKM. The CDR3 has 17 residues. CDR3 region: CASSYTGRVVLSYGYTF. The CDR3 DNA follows: TGTGCCAGCAGCTACACAGGCCGGGTAGTGCTAAGCTATGGCTACACCTTC.

The chain carries TRBV6-5 and TRBJ1-6; 7 bases align to TRBD1. Trimming removed 7 bases from V and 13 bases from J; junction bases left unmatched: 10. CDR1 and CDR2 (germline): MNHEY, SVGAGI. This CDR3 contains 13 residues. The chain's CDR3 is CASTTGIPRPLHF. In DNA form, the CDR3 reads TGTGCCAGCACGACAGGGATTCCCAGGCCCCTCCACTTT.

The rearrangement joins TRBV5-1 to TRBJ1-1; 11 positions match TRBD1. V lost 4 bases to trimming and J lost 5 bases; unmatched junction nucleotides: 4. This CDR3 has 14 residues. The germline CDR1 and CDR2 sequences are SGHRS and YFSETQ. The CDR3 DNA follows: TGCGCCAGCAGCCTCGGGACAGGGGGAACTGAAGCTTTCTTT. Its protein is CASSLGTGGTEAFF. Full variable domain (outside the CDR3, taken from reference TRBV5-1 and TRBJ1-1): KAGVTQTPRYLIKTRGQQVTLSCSPISGHRSVSWYQQTPGQGLQFLFEYFSETQRNKGNFPGRFSGRQFSNSRSEMNVSTLELGDSALYLCASSLGTGGTEAFFGQGTRLTVV.

The chain couples TRBV6-5 to TRBJ2-7, with D possibly being TRBD2 (5 bases). The CDR3 contains 12 residues. The germline gives CDR1 MNHEY, CDR2 SVGAGI. The V end was cut by 6 bases, the J end by 3 bases, with 9 bases between. Here the CDR3 reads CASSQTIYEQYV. The CDR3 region has the DNA TGTGCCAGCAGCCAGACTATCTACGAGCAGTACGTC.

This clone was observed once. The V and J genes are TRBV2 and TRBJ1-1; TRBD1 matches at 9 bases. V lost 6 bases and J lost 6; bases outside the gene matches: 2. The germline V gene has CDR1 SNHLY and CDR2 FYNNEI. The CDR3 is 12 residues long. The chain's CDR3 is CASRNRGPEAFF. As DNA, the CDR3 is TGTGCCAGCAGGAACAGGGGGCCTGAAGCTTTCTTT.

The chain uses TRBV6-5 and TRBJ2-5, with 7 nucleotides matching TRBD1. CDR3 length: 15 residues. CDR1 and CDR2 from the germline V gene are MNHEY and SVGAGI. The V gene end was trimmed by 5 bases and the J gene end by 0 bases; junction bases not matched to a gene: 6. The CDR3 region is CASSVGQRHQETQYF. The CDR3 DNA is TGTGCCAGCAGTGTGGGACAGCGTCACCAAGAGACCCAGTACTTC.

Only a few counts were recorded for this clone. The V gene is TRBV10-1, the J gene TRBJ2-3; tentative D call: TRBD2 (6 bases). Looked up from germline, CDR1 is WNHNN and CDR2 is SYGVQD (reference sequence). This CDR3 region has 16 residues. Between the trimmed V and J ends, which lost 6 bases and 2 bases, there was a span of 18 bases. In DNA form, the CDR3 reads TGCGCCAGCAGCACCCGATTGGCGGGGTCCACAGATACGCAGTATTTT. Protein sequence: CASSTRLAGSTDTQYF.

V is TRBV28 and J is TRBJ1-4; 8 bases are a match to TRBD1. The trim removed 5 bases at V and 7 bases at J, leaving 12 bases unmatched. CDR1 MDHEN and CDR2 SYDVKM come from the germline V gene. The CDR3 consists of 16 residues. CDR3 in amino acids: CASSPRPDRVGEKLFF. The CDR3 region has the DNA TGTGCCAGCAGTCCTCGCCCGGACAGGGTTGGTGAAAAACTGTTTTTT.